The 30 T cell receptor beta chains below were found in one sample sequenced in a study of cytomegalovirus exposure and HLA in healthy donors. PCR used 60 Vbeta primers and 13 Jbeta primers. Produced via immunoSEQ multiplex PCR; TCRdb's table is partial and in-frame only. The sample has about 89,000 clones, about four fifths seen once; the top ten hold roughly 3.5%. Sequencing input: PBMCs. The source is a female donor in good health and CMV-seropositive.

This sequence joins TRBV7-2 and TRBJ2-1, with 13 bases identical to TRBD2. Per germline, CDR1 SGHTA and CDR2 FQGNSA. V trimming: 4 bases; J trimming: 0 bases; junction bases outside the gene matches: 6. The CDR3 covers 18 residues. The CDR3 coding sequence is TGTGCCAGCAGCTCGAGGACTAGCGGGGGAAGCTCCTACAATGAGCAGTTCTTC. Its translation: CASSSRTSGGSSYNEQFF.

The chain joins TRBV6-1 to TRBJ1-2, with D perhaps matching TRBD1 (5 bases). The CDR3 length is 15 residues. Trimming cost V 2 bases and J 8 bases, with 18 bases left between them. In germline, CDR1 is MNHNS, CDR2 SASEGT. In nucleotides, the CDR3 is TGTGCCAGCAGTGAAATTACTGGGGCAGGGCAAGGCTACACCTTC. Its protein is CASSEITGAGQGYTF.

The chain joins TRBV19 to TRBJ1-2, with D possibly TRBD1 on 6 matching bases. Between the trimmed V and J ends, which lost 5 bases and 3 bases, there was a span of 13 bases. The CDR3 sequence is 14 residues long. Germline values: CDR1 LNHDA, CDR2 SQIVND (reference sequence). CDR3 coding DNA: TGTGCCAGTAGTCCCTACAGGGCCGACTATGGCTACACCTTC. Protein product: CASSPYRADYGYTF.

The chain recombines TRBV14 with TRBJ1-2; D call uncertain. CDR1 SGHDN and CDR2 FVKESK come from the germline V gene. Trimming removed 4 bases from V and 4 bases from J, with 16 bases in between. This CDR3 is built from 15 residues. The CDR3: CASSLGGGGPYGYTF. The CDR3 DNA follows: TGTGCCAGCAGCCTTGGCGGAGGAGGGCCCTATGGCTACACCTTC.

This chain joins TRBV30 and TRBJ2-3, with D tentatively TRBD2 (6 bases). The CDR3 is 16 amino acids. The germline V and J ends were trimmed by 1 base and 4 bases, with 18 bases remaining between them. CDR1 and CDR2 from the germline V gene are GTSNPN and SVGIG (reference sequence). The CDR3 bases are TGTGCCTGGAGTGCGCGACTAGGGAACCCACCAGATACGCAGTATTTT. It specifies CAWSARLGNPPDTQYF.

For the CDR3, the DNA is TGTGCAAGTCCCTCAGACAGGGACGAAACTAGTGACTATGGCTACACCTTC. Amino acid sequence: CASPSDRDETSDYGYTF. The chain recombines TRBV12-2 with TRBJ1-2; TRBD1, the D gene given by the table, was not confirmed from the DNA. TRBV12-2 constitutes a pseudogene. The CDR3 has 17 residues.

This clone has a single count. The chain recombines TRBV15 with TRBJ1-3, with no clear D. The CDR3 covers 16 residues. CDR1 LNHNV and CDR2 YYDKDF come from the germline V gene (reference sequence). Deletions cut 0 bases from V and 3 bases from J, with 12 bases between. The CDR3 is CATSRDLVVVGNTIYF. CDR3 coding DNA: TGTGCCACCAGCAGAGATCTGGTAGTTGTTGGAAACACCATATATTTT.

The V call is TRBV19, the J call TRBJ1-2, with D perhaps matching TRBD1 (6 bases). The CDR3 spans 14 residues. Trimming removed 3 bases from V and 6 bases from J, with 14 bases in between. CDR1 LNHDA and CDR2 SQIVND come from the germline V gene (reference sequence). The chain's CDR3 is CASSIYRGTDGYTF. The CDR3 DNA reads as TGTGCCAGTAGTATTTATAGGGGGACGGATGGCTACACCTTC.

A single count supports this clone. CDR3: CASSTDRGPEAFF. CDR3 nucleotides: TGTGCCAGCAGCACCGACAGGGGTCCTGAAGCTTTCTTT. The V and J genes are TRBV5-5 and TRBJ1-1, with 8 bases lining up with TRBD1. The V segment lost 4 bases and the J segment 6 bases; nucleotides outside the gene matches: 5. The germline CDR1 and CDR2 sequences are SGHKS and YYEKEE (reference sequence). CDR3 length: 13 residues. The variable domain in full, with the rest retrieved from reference TRBV5-5 and TRBJ1-1, is DAGVTQSPTHLIKTRGQQVTLRCSPISGHKSVSWYQQVLGQGPQFIFQYYEKEERGRGNFPDRFSARQFPNYSSELNVNALLLGDSALYLCASSTDRGPEAFFGQGTRLTVV.

The chain carries TRBV5-6 and TRBJ1-3; D is ambiguous. Germline V gene lookup returns CDR1 SGHDT and CDR2 YYEEEE. CDR3 length equals 15 residues. V was pared by 4 bases and J by 0 bases, with 11 bases between. The CDR3: CASSPAGRSGNTIYF. In nucleotides, the CDR3 is TGTGCCAGCAGCCCCGCAGGCCGCTCTGGAAACACCATATATTTT.

The chain links TRBV9 to TRBJ2-3; D perhaps matches TRBD2 (5 bases). Germline V CDR1 and CDR2: SGDLS, YYNGEE. With 3 bases removed from V and 0 bases from J, the gap between germline ends came to 11 bases. This CDR3 is built from 15 residues. CDR3 protein: CASSAFGLSTDTQYF. The CDR3 DNA follows: TGTGCCAGCAGCGCCTTTGGACTGAGCACAGATACGCAGTATTTT.

The J gene is TRBJ2-1, the V gene TRBV7-9; 8 positions agree with TRBD2. The CDR3 consists of 15 residues. Trimming at V came to 3 bases and at J to 7 bases, leaving 8 bases not matched to a gene. Germline CDR1 SEHNR, CDR2 FQNEAQ (reference sequence). CDR3 in amino acids: CASSFRGLVFNEQFF. CDR3 in DNA: TGTGCCAGCAGCTTCAGGGGACTAGTTTTTAATGAGCAGTTCTTC.

The J gene is TRBJ1-2, the V gene TRBV27, with a possible D match to TRBD1 (5 bases). V was pared by 2 bases and J by 4 bases, with 11 bases between. The CDR3 consists of 14 residues. Germline assignment: CDR1 MNHEY and CDR2 SMNVEV (reference sequence). In DNA form, the CDR3 reads TGTGCCAGCAGTTTAAAGGGGTTTGGCTATGGCTACACCTTC. Its translation: CASSLKGFGYGYTF.

V gene TRBV19 combines with J gene TRBJ2-7; 9 bases are shared with TRBD1. Germline CDR1 reads LNHDA; CDR2 reads SQIVND (reference sequence). This CDR3 is 14 amino acids long. V was clipped by 0 bases and J by 6 bases; unmatched bases: 3. As DNA, the CDR3 is TGTGCCAGTAGTATAGATGGGACAGGGACCGAGCAGTACTTC. Amino acids: CASSIDGTGTEQYF.

This chain joins TRBV5-1 and TRBJ2-2; 15 bases are shared with TRBD2. The CDR3 length is 19 residues. Germline V CDR1 and CDR2: SGHRS, YFSETQ. Losses at the gene ends were 0 bases for V and 7 bases for J; bases not matched to a gene: 10. The CDR3 bases are TGCGCCAGCAGCTTGGGGAGGCCCGGGACTAGCGGGAGGAGCGGGGAGCTGTTTTTT. This codes for CASSLGRPGTSGRSGELFF.

This chain uses TRBV5-6 with TRBJ2-7; weak D call: TRBD2 (6 bases). The germline CDR1 and CDR2 sequences are SGHDT and YYEEEE. Between the trimmed V and J ends, which lost 6 bases and 2 bases, there was a span of 21 bases. This CDR3 has 16 amino acids. DNA for the CDR3: TGTGCCAGCACCTCGGTGGGGGTAGCGGCCACCTACGAGCAGTACTTC. This gives the protein CASTSVGVAATYEQYF.

The V gene is TRBV11-2, the J gene TRBJ2-7, with 8 bases aligning to TRBD2. From germline, CDR1 is SGHAT and CDR2 FQNNGV. V gave up 1 base and J gave up 4 bases; unmatched junction bases: 12. CDR3 size: 17 residues. The CDR3 loop reads CASSLGRPAGVRYEQYF. CDR3 bases: TGTGCCAGCAGCTTAGGTCGCCCAGCGGGAGTCAGGTACGAGCAGTACTTC.

This rearrangement joins TRBV18 to TRBJ1-5, with D possibly TRBD1 on 5 matching bases. This CDR3 comprises 16 residues. Trimming took 1 base from V and 6 from J, leaving 16 bases between them. Germline V gene sequence: CDR1 KGHSH, CDR2 LQKENI. Here the CDR3 reads CASSPQGTGYGQPQHF. The CDR3 bases are TGTGCCAGCTCACCACAGGGTACAGGATACGGTCAGCCCCAGCATTTT. Together with reference TRBV18 and TRBJ1-5, the CDR3 gives the full variable domain: NAGVMQNPRHLVRRRGQEARLRCSPMKGHSHVYWYRQLPEEGLKFMVYLQKENIIDESGMPKERFSAEFPKEGPSILRIQQVVRGDSAAYFCASSPQGTGYGQPQHFGDGTRLSIL.

The chain links TRBV7-2 to TRBJ1-2; no reliable D call. Germline V gene lookup returns CDR1 SGHTA and CDR2 FQGNSA. Trimming pared 5 bases from V and 8 bases from J, leaving 15 bases between. This CDR3 is built from 13 residues. The CDR3 DNA reads as TGTGCCAGCAGCCCCTATTTGACATGGGGCTACACCTTC. It translates to CASSPYLTWGYTF. The full variable domain, rest sourced from reference TRBV7-2 and TRBJ1-2, is GAGVSQSPSNKVTEKGKDVELRCDPISGHTALYWYRQSLGQGLEFLIYFQGNSAPDKSGLPSDRFSAERTGGSVSTLTIQRTQQEDSAVYLCASSPYLTWGYTFGSGTRLTVV.

The chain uses TRBV11-2 and TRBJ1-1; D ambiguous. This CDR3 contains 14 residues. Germline V lookup: CDR1 SGHAT, CDR2 FQNNGV. The ends were cut back, 7 bases at V and 1 base at J, with 13 bases in the middle. CDR3 protein: CASTSLVWNTEAFF. Written as DNA, the CDR3 is TGTGCCAGCACCTCTCTAGTTTGGAACACTGAAGCTTTCTTT. Full variable domain (missing parts from reference TRBV11-2 and TRBJ1-1): EAGVAQSPRYKIIEKRQSVAFWCNPISGHATLYWYQQILGQGPKLLIQFQNNGVVDDSQLPKDRFSAERLKGVDSTLKIQPAKLEDSAVYLCASTSLVWNTEAFFGQGTRLTVV.

V is TRBV19 and J is TRBJ1-5; D may be TRBD1 (6 bases). The V gene lost 3 bases and the J gene lost 1 base, with 7 bases spanning the gap. This CDR3 comprises 14 residues. The germline V gene encodes CDR1 LNHDA and CDR2 SQIVND (reference sequence). Here the CDR3 reads CASSIGGSNQPQHF. The CDR3 nucleotides read TGTGCCAGTAGTATTGGGGGCAGCAATCAGCCCCAGCATTTT. Filled out from reference TRBV19 and TRBJ1-5, the complete variable domain reads DGGITQSPKYLFRKEGQNVTLSCEQNLNHDAMYWYRQDPGQGLRLIYYSQIVNDFQKGDIAEGYSVSREKKESFPLTVTSAQKNPTAFYLCASSIGGSNQPQHFGDGTRLSIL.

This clone was detected only a few times. The chain uses TRBV9 and TRBJ2-7, with TRBD1 matching over 9 bases. The CDR3 length is 14 residues. Germline CDR1 SGDLS, CDR2 YYNGEE. J gave up 2 bases and V 0 bases, and 0 bases lay outside the gene matches. CDR3 sequence: CASSVGQGAYEQYF. The DNA for the CDR3 is TGTGCCAGCAGCGTAGGACAGGGGGCCTACGAGCAGTACTTC.

The chain employs TRBV4-2 and TRBJ2-7, with D perhaps matching TRBD1 (7 bases). V dropped 3 bases and J dropped 6 bases, with 12 bases sitting between them. CDR1 is LGHNA and CDR2 is YNFKEQ in the germline V gene. This CDR3 has 13 amino acids. DNA of the CDR3: TGTGCCAGCAGCCAGGTCCAGGGGGGCGAGCAGTACTTC. It translates to CASSQVQGGEQYF.

The V call is TRBV7-3, the J call TRBJ2-7; 7 nucleotides align to TRBD2. The CDR3 has 13 residues. Trimming cost V 5 bases and J 2 bases; bases outside gene matches: 3. Germline CDR1 and CDR2: SGHTA and FQGTGA. The CDR3 DNA reads as TGTGCCAGCAGCCTAGCGGTACCCTACGAGCAGTACTTC. This gives the protein CASSLAVPYEQYF.

The chain is built from TRBV28 and TRBJ1-2, with D uncertain. The CDR3 sequence is 12 residues long. V lost 10 bases and J 0 bases, leaving 9 bases between the germline ends. CDR1 MDHEN and CDR2 SYDVKM come from the germline V gene. The CDR3: CAIQNTNYGYTF. The DNA for the CDR3 is TGTGCCATCCAGAACACTAACTATGGCTACACCTTC.

V usage is TRBV10-2 and J usage is TRBJ2-1, with 7 bases fitting TRBD1. Germline assignment: CDR1 WSHSY and CDR2 SAAADI. The CDR3 runs to 14 residues. V shed 6 bases, J shed 7 bases, and the junction held 9 bases outside the gene matches. The CDR3 coding sequence is TGCGCCAGCAGAGCCGGGACAGAAGGAAATGAGCAGTTCTTC. It yields the protein CASRAGTEGNEQFF.

Details on this clone: The junction departs from the called germline gene at one end, perhaps through a read error. J is TRBJ1-1 and V is TRBV7-9; D is unresolved. Germline V gene sequence: CDR1 SEHNR, CDR2 FQNEAQ (reference sequence). The CDR3 covers 18 residues. As DNA, the CDR3 is TGTTCCAGCAGCTATAACCCGGGCTTCACCGGAGCGGGCACTGAAGCTTTCTTT. It is translated as CSSSYNPGFTGAGTEAFF.

The chain is built from TRBV5-5 and TRBJ2-7; the D is unclear. The CDR3 contains 14 residues. Trimming removed 0 bases from V and 2 bases from J, with 9 bases in between. Germline V CDR1 and CDR2: SGHKS, YYEKEE (reference sequence). The CDR3 protein is CASSLAQAAYEQYF. The CDR3 bases are TGTGCCAGCAGCTTGGCCCAGGCAGCCTACGAGCAGTACTTC.

The rearrangement joins TRBV11-3 to TRBJ1-1; D possibly corresponds to TRBD1 (5 bases). This CDR3 region has 14 residues. The germline V and J ends were trimmed by 5 bases and 3 bases, with 13 bases remaining between them. Germline loops: CDR1 SGHNT, CDR2 YENEEA. The CDR3 DNA reads as TGTGCCAGCAGCCAAAACCGGGGGGACACTGAAGCTTTCTTT. Translation: CASSQNRGDTEAFF.

The genes are TRBV10-2 and TRBJ2-2; no firm D call. Germline V CDR1 and CDR2: WSHSY, SAAADI. This CDR3 has 11 amino acids. Trimming pared 8 bases from V and 7 bases from J, leaving 8 bases between. CDR3 coding DNA: TGCGCCAGCTATAGCATCGGGGAGCTGTTTTTT. It codes for CASYSIGELFF.